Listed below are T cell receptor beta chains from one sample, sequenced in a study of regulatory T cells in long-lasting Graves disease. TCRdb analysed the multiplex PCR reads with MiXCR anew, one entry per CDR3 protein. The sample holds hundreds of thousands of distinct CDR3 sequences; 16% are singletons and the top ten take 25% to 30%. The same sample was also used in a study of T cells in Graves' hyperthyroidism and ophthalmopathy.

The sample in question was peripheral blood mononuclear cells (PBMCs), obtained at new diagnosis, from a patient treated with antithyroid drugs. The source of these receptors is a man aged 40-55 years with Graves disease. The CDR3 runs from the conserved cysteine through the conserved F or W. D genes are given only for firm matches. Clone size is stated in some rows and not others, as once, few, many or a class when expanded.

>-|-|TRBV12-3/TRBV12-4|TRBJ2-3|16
TGTGCCAGCAGTTTTAGGCAGGTGGTTGGCACAGATACGCAGTATTTT
CASSFRQVVGTDTQYF
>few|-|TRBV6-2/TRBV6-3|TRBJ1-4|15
TGTGCCAGCATGGTGGTCGGTTCAGGGTATGAAAAACTGTTTTTT
CASMVVGSGYEKLFF
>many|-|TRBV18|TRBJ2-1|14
TGTGCCAGCTCACCACGGGCCCTCGAGGATGAGCAGTTCTTC
CASSPRALEDEQFF
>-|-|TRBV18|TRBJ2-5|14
TGTGCCAGCTCACCCTGGGACTACCAAGAGACCCAGTACTTC
CASSPWDYQETQYF
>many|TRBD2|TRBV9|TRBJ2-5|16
TGTGCCAGCAGCGTAGGACTAGCGGGGTACCAAGAGACCCAGTACTTC
CASSVGLAGYQETQYF
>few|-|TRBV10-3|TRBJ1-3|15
TGTGCCATCAGTGAGACGGGGGGGCCAGGAAACACCATATATTTT
CAISETGGPGNTIYF
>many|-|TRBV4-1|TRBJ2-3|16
TGCGCCAGCAGCCAAGGAGGGGCCACTCTCCGGGATACGCAGTATTTT
CASSQGGATLRDTQYF
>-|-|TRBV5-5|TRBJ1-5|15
TGTGCCAGCAGCTTAAATCTTGGCAGGGCGGAGCCCCAGCATTTT
CASSLNLGRAEPQHF
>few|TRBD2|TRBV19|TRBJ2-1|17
TGTGCCAGTAGACACGGACTAGCGGGGGGGCCCTACAATGAGCAGTTCTTC
CASRHGLAGGPYNEQFF
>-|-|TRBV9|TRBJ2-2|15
TGTGCCAGCAGCACATGGGACACCCACACCGGGGAGCTGTTTTTT
CASSTWDTHTGELFF
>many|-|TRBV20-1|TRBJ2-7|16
TGCAGTGCTAGAGACCCCGTGGCGCGTATACCCTACGAGCAGTACTTC
CSARDPVARIPYEQYF
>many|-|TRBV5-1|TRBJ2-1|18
TGCGCCAGCAGCTTGGGGGGGTCGGGGGAACACTCCTACAATGAGCAGTTCTTC
CASSLGGSGEHSYNEQFF
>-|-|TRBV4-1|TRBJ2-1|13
TGCGCCAGCAGCCAAGCCCCGGGGGATGAGCAGTTCTTC
CASSQAPGDEQFF
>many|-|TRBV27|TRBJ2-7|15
TGTGCCAGCAGTTTCACCGGGGCCAGCTCCTACGAGCAGTACTTC
CASSFTGASSYEQYF
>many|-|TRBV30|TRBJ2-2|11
TGTGCCTGGAGTCCCGGAAAGGAGCTGTTTTTT
CAWSPGKELFF
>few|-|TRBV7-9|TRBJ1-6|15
TGTGCCAGCAGCCAATACAGTCAGTTGAATTCACCCCTCCACTTT
CASSQYSQLNSPLHF
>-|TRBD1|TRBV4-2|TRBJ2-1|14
TGTGCCAGTTCTGGACAGGGAATAGAAAATGAGCAGTTCTTC
CASSGQGIENEQFF
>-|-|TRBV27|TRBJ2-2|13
TGTGCCAGCAAAACAACGAACACCGGGGAGCTGTTTTTT
CASKTTNTGELFF
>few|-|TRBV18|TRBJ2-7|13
TGTGCCAGCTCACCGGAGACAGCTTACGAGCAGTACTTC
CASSPETAYEQYF
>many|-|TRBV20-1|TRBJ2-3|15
TGCAGTGCTAGAGATCTAGCAGGGGCCCCCGATACGCAGTATTTT
CSARDLAGAPDTQYF
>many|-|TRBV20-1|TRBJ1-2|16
TGCAGTCCCTGGGGACCGGATTTGTCCGCTAACTATGGCTACACCTTC
CSPWGPDLSANYGYTF
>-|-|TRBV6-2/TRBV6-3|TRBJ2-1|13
TGTGCCAGCAGCCGAACGGGTGGGGACGAGCAGTTCTTC
CASSRTGGDEQFF
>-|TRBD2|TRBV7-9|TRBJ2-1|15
TGTGCCAGCAGCCCCGGGACTACCATCGGGAATGAGCAGTTCTTC
CASSPGTTIGNEQFF
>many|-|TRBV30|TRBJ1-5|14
TGTGCCTGGAGTGCAGGGTTTGGCAATCAGCCCCAGCATTTT
CAWSAGFGNQPQHF
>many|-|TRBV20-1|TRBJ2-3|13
TGCAGTGCTAGAGCTAGTTACACAGATACGCAGTATTTT
CSARASYTDTQYF
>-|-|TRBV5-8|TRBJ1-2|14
TGTGCCAGCAGCCCGAGGACGGGGTCCTATGGCTACACCTTC
CASSPRTGSYGYTF
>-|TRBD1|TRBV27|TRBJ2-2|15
TGTGCCAGCAGTGGCCACAGGGGTGTATCCGGGGAGCTGTTTTTT
CASSGHRGVSGELFF
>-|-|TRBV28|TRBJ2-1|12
TGTGCCAGCAGCTTGACAGAGAATGAGCAGTTCTTC
CASSLTENEQFF
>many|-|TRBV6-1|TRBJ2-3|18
TGTGCCAGCAGTGAGACATTTCTGGGACACTCGGGCACAGATACGCAGTATTTT
CASSETFLGHSGTDTQYF
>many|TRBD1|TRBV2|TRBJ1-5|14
TGTGCCAGCAGAGGACAGGGTCGGCGTCAGCCCCAGCATTTT
CASRGQGRRQPQHF
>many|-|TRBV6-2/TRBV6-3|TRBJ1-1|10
TGTGCCAGCAGGCTCGTGACAGTTTTCTTT
CASRLVTVFF
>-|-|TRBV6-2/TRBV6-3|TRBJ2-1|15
TGTGCCAGCAGTTACGGGGGGATCCAGGGCAATGAGCAGTTCTTC
CASSYGGIQGNEQFF
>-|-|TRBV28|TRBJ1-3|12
TGTGCCAGCACCCCTGACCGAAACACCATATATTTT
CASTPDRNTIYF
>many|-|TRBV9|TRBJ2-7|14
TGTGCCAGTTCCTCCGGGACAAATAACTACGAGCAGTACTTC
CASSSGTNNYEQYF
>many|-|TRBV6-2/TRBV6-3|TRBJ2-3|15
TGTGCCACCTGCATGGCGCTGTATTTCACAGATACGCAGTATTTT
CATCMALYFTDTQYF
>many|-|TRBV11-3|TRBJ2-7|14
TGTGCCGGCAGCGCTCGGACAGAATCCTACGAGCAGTACTTC
CAGSARTESYEQYF
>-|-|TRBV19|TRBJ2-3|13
TGTGCCAGTAGTATAGACAGCACAGATACGCAGTATTTT
CASSIDSTDTQYF
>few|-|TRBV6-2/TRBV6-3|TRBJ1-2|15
TGTGCCAGCAGTGAACTGGGTACAGGGCCCTATGGCTACACCTTC
CASSELGTGPYGYTF
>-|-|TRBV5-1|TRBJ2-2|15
TGCGCCAGCAGCTTCAGGGGGGCACAAACCGGGGTGCTGTTTTTT
CASSFRGAQTGVLFF
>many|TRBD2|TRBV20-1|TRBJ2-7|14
TGCAGTGCTCTGGGACTAGTCGAGACCTACGAGCAGTACTTC
CSALGLVETYEQYF
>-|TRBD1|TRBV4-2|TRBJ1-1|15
TGTGCCAGCAGCCGCCCGACAGGGACGGACACTGAAGCTTTCTTT
CASSRPTGTDTEAFF
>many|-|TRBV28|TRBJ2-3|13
TGTGCCAGCAGTTTATCGAGGCCAGATACGCAGTATTTT
CASSLSRPDTQYF